The entry below describes one TCR beta chain. This entry comes from a study of T cell changes during pregnancy in multiple sclerosis. The CDR3 totals 14 residues. In germline, CDR1 is KGHSH, CDR2 LQKENI. The J segment lost 6 bases and the V segment lost 5 bases, leaving 9 bases of the junction unmatched. The table came from immunoSEQ multiplex PCR; TCRdb's copy has only in-frame clones and leaves some out. The sample holds under 30,000 clones, approximately 90% seen once. Sequences were derived from CD8+ T cells from peripheral blood mononuclear cells, sampled in the second trimester of pregnancy. The receptor was derived from a female donor with multiple sclerosis, enrolled in a pregnancy study. This rearrangement joins TRBV18 to TRBJ2-7, with TRBD2 matching 8 bases. Written as DNA, the CDR3 is TGTGCCAGCTCAGGTAGCGGGGCGCCACCCGAGCAGTACTTC. This sequence encodes CASSGSGAPPEQYF.